This record covers a single TCR beta chain. This clone was counted only a few times. No cognate antigen has been identified for it. No clone much larger than this one lies a single base away; base qualities are absent. This record comes from a study of blood T cell repertoires in COVID-19 (dated by TCRdb to 2018 to 2021). At the level of the whole study: Samples from collaborators originated in the United States, Italy and Spain and spanned both the acute and convalescent phases of COVID-19. The prospective study material was composed of cDNA or gDNA derived from T cells, B-cell-depleted T cells, or PBMCs. Subjects who had been exposed to COVID-19, were actively infected with it, or had recovered from it provided the deeply sampled blood TCRbeta repertoires that made up the dataset. The repertoires were made available in a free public database intended to serve as a resource for research on the immune response to SARS-CoV-2. The samples were drawn from the first 160 participants of the ongoing ImmuneRACE study and from 950 to 1,500 subjects provided by 6 global collaborators. A de-identified subject ID, COVID-19 status, age in years and sex were almost always included in the sample metadata. Where available, HLA class I and class II types were taken from metadata supplied by the sample provider and were not determined by assay-based typing. What the authors observed across the whole study: The amount of clinical and demographic metadata varied by source and participant and was provided uncurated.

TCRbeta CDR3 regions were amplified from genomic DNA by means of the immunoSEQ Assay, a bias-controlled multiplex PCR. In the authors' own workflow: The number of nucleated cells in each sample was estimated by amplification of reference gene primers within the assay. To quantify the absolute abundance of each unique TCRbeta CDR3 rearrangement, sequence reads were collapsed and filtered. Productive Simpson clonality was computed per sample as the square root of Simpson's diversity index over productive rearrangements. TCRdb obtained this table from immuneACCESS and retained in-frame rearrangements with V and J assigned. These tables miss some clones; where compared with another copy, unresolved V genes account for less than half of the shortfall, and the remainder is unexplained. Clonal size and the V and J genes are those of that table, whereas D and trimming came from the DNA. In all, the sample holds roughly 21,000 clones, and more than 80% of those were seen once. 9% to 15% of the sample comes from the top ten.

Each collaborating institution followed its own protocols to collect whole blood in K2EDTA tubes. For TCRbeta analysis, collaborators shipped samples as frozen whole blood, isolated PBMCs, or DNA extracted from either of those sample types. The CDR3 runs 12 residues from the cysteine to the phenylalanine. Only the CDR3 part of the read is kept: 36 bases, read in frame from the first base. V is reduced by 4 bases and J by 5 bases, leaving a spacing of 8 bases between them. The CDR1 and CDR2 encoded by the germline V gene (reference sequence) are SEHNR and FQNEAQ. This sequence was found in a woman aged 80 or over with active or convalescent COVID-19. The rearrangement combines TRBV7-9 with TRBJ2-5, and perhaps TRBD1 as D gene, on 6 matching bases. The sequenced material came from peripheral blood. The encoded CDR3 is CASSSRGETQYF. The DNA reads as follows: TGTGCCAGCAGCTCTAGGGGGGAGACCCAGTACTTC. Extended through the reference TRBV7-9 and TRBJ2-5 proteins, this CDR3 yields the full variable domain: DTGVSQNPRHKITKRGQNVTFRCDPISEHNRLYWYRQTLGQGPEFLTYFQNEAQLEKSRLLSDRFSAERPKGSFSTLEIQRTEQGDSAMYLCASSSRGETQYFGPGTRLLVL.